This is a list of T cell receptor beta chains from one sample in a study of PD-L1 blockade in urothelial cancer. Profiling relied on immunoSEQ multiplex PCR, and the TCRdb table lists in-frame clones only, not all of them. The sample lists approximately 51,000 clones, around 87% seen once, with 15% to 20% in the top ten. Sample: PBMCs, taken around atezolizumab (anti-PD-L1) treatment. These receptors were taken from a man in his sixties with urothelial cancer. Both conserved end residues are part of each CDR3. Fields, in order: D gene, V gene, clone size, J gene, CDR3 DNA, CDR3 protein. D genes are given only for firm matches. Part of the rows lack a size; the others show once, few, many or a class for expanded clones.

>TRBD1|TRBV11-3|.|TRBJ2-7
TGTGCCAGCAGCTCTCCGGGACAGTCCCCAAGGGAGCAGTACTTC
CASSSPGQSPREQYF
>.|TRBV5-1|.|TRBJ1-4
TGCGCCAGCAGCTTGAGGGGTGACTCCACTAATGAAAAACTGTTTTTT
CASSLRGDSTNEKLFF
>.|TRBV6-6|.|TRBJ2-2
TGTGCCAGCAGGGGGCGGGAGAACACCGGGGAGCTGTTTTTT
CASRGRENTGELFF
>.|TRBV10-3|.|TRBJ2-1
TGTGCCATCAGGGCACAGGGTTCGATATACAATGAGCAGTTCTTC
CAIRAQGSIYNEQFF
>.|TRBV19|once|TRBJ1-1
TGTGCCAGTACCCCTACGTCAGGTATGACTAGAATCGCTTTCTTT
CASTPTSGMTRIAFF
>.|TRBV11-2|.|TRBJ1-3
TGTGCCAGCAGCCCCGACAGTGGAAACACCATATATTTT
CASSPDSGNTIYF
>.|TRBV7-9|.|TRBJ1-1
TGTGCCAGCAGCTTAGTAGGGGAGGGGGGCACTGAAGCTTTCTTT
CASSLVGEGGTEAFF
>.|TRBV7-2|.|TRBJ2-2
TGTGCCAGGAGCTTCTCTGGGACACACATCACCGGGGAGCTGTTTTTT
CARSFSGTHITGELFF
>TRBD1|TRBV10-2|.|TRBJ2-2
TGCGCCAGCAGCGAAGACAGGGAGAACACCGGGGAGCTGTTTTTT
CASSEDRENTGELFF
>.|TRBV6-1|.|TRBJ2-7
TGTGCCAGCAGTGCACCTCCCACCCAGGTACACGAGCAGTACTTC
CASSAPPTQVHEQYF
>.|TRBV7-2|.|TRBJ2-3
TGTGCCAGCAGCTACACCTTCACAGATACGCAGTATTTT
CASSYTFTDTQYF
>.|TRBV6-5|.|TRBJ2-1
TGTGCCAGCAGCCTCCCCGGGTCAACGGCTGATGAGCAGTTCTTC
CASSLPGSTADEQFF
>.|TRBV30|.|TRBJ1-5
TGTGCCTGGAGTGGTGGGGAGGGTGGCCCCAATCAGCCCCAGCATTTT
CAWSGGEGGPNQPQHF
>.|TRBV28|.|TRBJ2-3
TGTGCCAGCAGTCCTTTAATTGGCTCAGATACGCAGTATTTT
CASSPLIGSDTQYF
>.|TRBV9|.|TRBJ2-2
TGTGCCAGCACCTCCGGGACAGGGAAAATGAGCGGGAGATCCGGGGAGCTGTTTTTT
CASTSGTGKMSGRSGELFF
>.|TRBV13|.|TRBJ1-2
TGTGCCAGCAGCTTAAACAGGGAGATTAACTATGGCTACACCTTC
CASSLNREINYGYTF
>TRBD2|TRBV9|once|TRBJ2-2
TGTGCCAGCAGCGTAGGGGATAGCGGGAGGCGCTCGAACACCGGGGAGCTGTTTTTT
CASSVGDSGRRSNTGELFF
>TRBD1|TRBV6-6|.|TRBJ1-1
TGTGCCAGCAGCTCCCATAACCGGGACAGAACTGAAGCTTTCTTT
CASSSHNRDRTEAFF
>.|TRBV4-3|.|TRBJ2-3
TGCGCCAGCAGCCAAGGTTGGAGGATCAGCACAGATACGCAGTATTTT
CASSQGWRISTDTQYF
>.|TRBV27|.|TRBJ1-6
TGTGCCAGCAGGCCCGTGTACTCGGGAAATTCACCCCTCCACTTT
CASRPVYSGNSPLHF
>TRBD2|TRBV7-2|.|TRBJ2-7
TGTGCCAGCAGCTTAGGCACTAGCGGGACACACTACGAGCAGTACTTC
CASSLGTSGTHYEQYF
>.|TRBV11-3|few|TRBJ1-1
TGTGCCAGCAGCTTAGACGGCAGACCCGCGGGGACTGAAGCTTTCTTT
CASSLDGRPAGTEAFF
>TRBD1|TRBV19|once|TRBJ1-2
TGTGCCAGTAGTAAGGGAGGTGACAGGGGCTATGGCTACACCTTC
CASSKGGDRGYGYTF
>TRBD1|TRBV19|.|TRBJ1-2
TGTGCCAGTAGTTACCAGGGGGCTACGGATGGCTACACCTTC
CASSYQGATDGYTF
>.|TRBV6-5|.|TRBJ1-1
TGTGCCAGCAGTAGGGCAATCCAGGGGACTGAAGCTTTCTTT
CASSRAIQGTEAFF
>TRBD1|TRBV4-3|.|TRBJ2-1
TGCGCCAGCAGAGGGACAGGGACCTACAATGAGCAGTTCTTC
CASRGTGTYNEQFF
>TRBD1|TRBV28|.|TRBJ2-5
TGTGCCAGCATGGGACAGGGTTGGCAAGAGACCCAGTACTTC
CASMGQGWQETQYF
>.|TRBV27|.|TRBJ1-4
TGTGCCAGCTCGCCAAGAGGGTTTGCGGGTGAAAAACTGTTTTTT
CASSPRGFAGEKLFF
>.|TRBV18|.|TRBJ1-5
TGTGCCAGCTCACCAGGGGGCAACGATCAGCCCCAGCATTTT
CASSPGGNDQPQHF
>.|TRBV7-9|.|TRBJ1-5
TGTGCCAGCGGGGCAACCTGGGGGGGCAATCAGCCCCAGCATTTT
CASGATWGGNQPQHF